This is a list of T cell receptor beta chains from one sample in a study of shared clonotypes between healthy human individuals. Sequenced by immunoSEQ multiplex PCR; TCRdb stores in-frame clones only, minus some. The repertoire holds under 2,000,000 clones, with around 96% as singletons. The sample was naive CD8+ T cells sorted from blood. The receptors were gathered from a man aged 18 to 35 in good health. The CDR3 runs from the conserved cysteine through the conserved F or W. D genes are given only for firm matches. Not all rows give a size; the values are once, few, many and, for expanded clones, a class.

TRBJ1-1 TRBV18 NA 11 NA CASSPGTEAFF TGTGCCAGCTCACCGGGCACTGAAGCTTTCTTT
TRBJ1-1 TRBV6-4 NA 13 NA CASSDSLGSEAFF TGTGCCAGCAGTGACTCGCTAGGGTCTGAAGCTTTCTTT
TRBJ2-4 TRBV7-2 NA 16 TRBD1 CASSLVDRGTKNIQYF TGTGCCAGCAGCTTAGTTGACAGGGGGACCAAAAACATTCAGTACTTC
TRBJ1-1 TRBV19 once 16 NA CASSIDRDTLNTEAFF TGTGCCAGTAGTATAGACCGGGACACACTGAACACTGAAGCTTTCTTT
TRBJ2-1 TRBV7-9 NA 15 NA CASSEGTVSYNEQFF TGTGCCAGCAGCGAAGGTACGGTCAGCTACAATGAGCAGTTCTTC
TRBJ2-7 TRBV7-9 NA 17 TRBD2 CASSSSRLAGPMGEQYF TGTGCCAGCAGCTCCTCCCGACTAGCGGGGCCCATGGGCGAGCAGTACTTC
TRBJ2-3 TRBV9 NA 14 TRBD2 CASALAGGTDTQYF TGTGCCAGCGCACTAGCGGGAGGCACAGATACGCAGTATTTT
TRBJ1-3 TRBV9 once 16 TRBD1 CASSVGQGVSGNTIYF TGTGCCAGCAGCGTAGGACAGGGGGTCTCTGGAAACACCATATATTTT
TRBJ1-1 TRBV25-1 NA 16 NA CASSEWEQTGNTEAFF TGTGCCAGCAGTGAATGGGAGCAAACAGGGAACACTGAAGCTTTCTTT
TRBJ2-1 TRBV11-1 NA 16 TRBD2 CASINRLAGTDNEQFF TGTGCCAGCATAAACAGACTAGCGGGGACGGACAATGAGCAGTTCTTC
TRBJ2-7 TRBV11-2 NA 13 TRBD2 CASSLGTSVEQYF TGTGCCAGCAGCTTAGGGACTAGCGTCGAGCAGTACTTC
TRBJ2-7 TRBV13 NA 14 TRBD2 CASLRAGENHEQYF TGTGCCAGCCTTCGAGCGGGAGAAAACCACGAGCAGTACTTC
TRBJ1-4 TRBV27 NA 17 NA CASSESLGTGGYEKLFF TGTGCCAGCAGTGAGTCCCTAGGAACCGGGGGATATGAAAAACTGTTTTTT
TRBJ2-1 TRBV15 NA 17 TRBD2 CATTEGLAGGPYNEQFF TGTGCCACAACGGAGGGACTAGCGGGAGGACCCTACAATGAGCAGTTCTTC
TRBJ2-6 TRBV28 once 15 NA CASSLGSSGANVLTF TGTGCCAGCAGTTTAGGGAGCTCTGGGGCCAACGTCCTGACTTTC
TRBJ1-1 TRBV28 NA 13 NA CASSVQVHTEAFF TGTGCCAGCAGTGTACAGGTGCACACTGAAGCTTTCTTT
TRBJ1-5 TRBV27 NA 15 NA CASSLSFGGPAPQHF TGTGCCAGCAGTTTATCCTTTGGGGGACCCGCGCCCCAGCATTTT
TRBJ2-2 TRBV5-4 NA 14 NA CASSLSTNTGELFF TGTGCCAGCAGCCTGTCAACGAACACCGGGGAGCTGTTTTTT
TRBJ2-7 TRBV19 NA 14 TRBD1 CASSIDRDSYEQYF TGTGCCAGTAGTATCGACAGGGACTCCTACGAGCAGTACTTC
TRBJ2-5 TRBV25-1 NA 11 TRBD2 CASKGGETQYF TGTGCCAGCAAGGGAGGGGAGACCCAGTACTTC
TRBJ2-7 TRBV4-3 NA 14 NA CASSQGGVGYEQYF TGCGCCAGCAGCCAGGGGGGTGTTGGGTACGAGCAGTACTTC
TRBJ1-2 TRBV28 NA 11 TRBD1 CASGENRGDTF TGTGCCAGCGGAGAAAACAGGGGCGACACCTTC
TRBJ1-1 TRBV2 NA 16 NA CASSERGKTGATEAFF TGTGCCAGCAGTGAAAGGGGGAAGACAGGTGCAACTGAAGCTTTCTTT
TRBJ2-3 TRBV9 NA 17 TRBD2 CASSPSRASGGADTQYF TGTGCCAGCAGCCCTTCGCGGGCTAGCGGGGGGGCAGATACGCAGTATTTT
TRBJ2-3 TRBV10-1 NA 16 TRBD2 CASSESAGVPTDTQYF TGCGCCAGCAGTGAATCAGCGGGAGTCCCCACAGATACGCAGTATTTT
TRBJ2-2 TRBV6-1 NA 13 NA CASSVDFTGELFF TGTGCCAGCAGTGTCGATTTCACCGGGGAGCTGTTTTTT
TRBJ2-5 TRBV27 NA 16 TRBD2 CASSLGIAGLQETQYF TGTGCCAGCAGTTTGGGGATAGCGGGGCTTCAAGAGACCCAGTACTTC
TRBJ2-7 TRBV4-3 NA 15 NA CASSQSSGDRYEQYF TGCGCCAGCAGCCAATCTTCAGGGGATCGCTACGAGCAGTACTTC
TRBJ1-1 TRBV29-1 NA 14 TRBD1 CSVAGTGVNTEAFF TGCAGCGTTGCCGGGACAGGGGTCAACACTGAAGCTTTCTTT
TRBJ2-3 TRBV5-6 NA 14 NA CASSLALSTDTQYF TGTGCCAGCAGCTTAGCGCTTAGCACAGATACGCAGTATTTT
TRBJ2-1 TRBV9 NA 12 NA CASSVGGSGQFF TGTGCCAGCAGCGTAGGGGGCTCCGGGCAGTTCTTC
TRBJ1-3 TRBV7-9 NA 15 NA CASSAEVGEANTIYF TGTGCCAGCAGCGCCGAAGTCGGAGAAGCAAACACCATATATTTT
TRBJ1-1 TRBV7-9 NA 12 NA CASTEGGTEAFF TGTGCCAGCACCGAGGGGGGCACTGAAGCTTTCTTT
TRBJ1-2 TRBV6-5 NA 8 NA CATLGYTF TGTGCCACCCTTGGGTACACCTTC
TRBJ2-7 TRBV7-2 NA 15 NA CASSLAEGESYEQYF TGTGCCAGCAGCTTAGCGGAAGGGGAATCCTACGAGCAGTACTTC
TRBJ2-7 TRBV7-9 NA 14 NA CASSYGGSGYEQYF TGTGCCAGCAGCTATGGGGGGTCTGGCTACGAGCAGTACTTC
TRBJ1-2 TRBV27 NA 14 NA CASGLRASNYGYTF TGTGCCAGCGGCCTTAGAGCCTCTAACTATGGCTACACCTTC
TRBJ1-4 TRBV28 NA 15 NA CASSASFATNEKLFF TGTGCCAGCAGCGCGTCCTTCGCAACTAATGAAAAACTGTTTTTT
TRBJ2-5 TRBV7-9 NA 18 TRBD1 CASSPGTGFLTPLETQYF TGTGCCAGCAGCCCCGGGACAGGGTTCCTCACCCCCCTGGAGACCCAGTACTTC
TRBJ2-1 TRBV4-1 once 14 TRBD2 CASSPERDINEQFF TGCGCCAGCAGCCCGGAGCGGGATATAAATGAGCAGTTCTTC
TRBJ2-7 TRBV6-5 NA 15 TRBD1 CASSVGQHANYEQYF TGTGCCAGCAGCGTGGGACAGCATGCTAACTACGAGCAGTACTTC
TRBJ2-5 TRBV11-2 NA 17 NA CASSLSFSEEYQETQYF TGTGCCAGCAGCTTATCGTTCTCAGAAGAGTACCAAGAGACCCAGTACTTC
TRBJ1-4 TRBV28 NA 13 TRBD1 CASRDRRHEKLFF TGTGCCAGCAGGGACAGGCGACACGAAAAACTGTTTTTT
TRBJ1-5 TRBV27 NA 16 NA CASSPDVGDFNQPQHF TGTGCCAGCAGTCCGGACGTGGGGGACTTCAATCAGCCCCAGCATTTT
TRBJ2-2 TRBV28 NA 17 NA CASSFPQMRDYTGELFF TGTGCCAGCAGTTTCCCCCAGATGAGGGACTACACCGGGGAGCTGTTTTTT
TRBJ1-1 TRBV5-1 NA 15 NA CASSLEMGPITEAFF TGCGCCAGCAGCTTGGAAATGGGCCCCATCACTGAAGCTTTCTTT
TRBJ2-7 TRBV27 NA 13 NA CASSPGSSYEQYF TGTGCCAGCAGCCCCGGGAGCTCCTACGAGCAGTACTTC
TRBJ2-7 TRBV27 NA 16 TRBD2 CASSLRLAGGPGEQYF TGTGCCAGCAGTCTCCGACTAGCGGGAGGGCCGGGAGAGCAGTACTTC
TRBJ2-3 TRBV2 NA 17 TRBD1 CASSEDGRQGRTDTQYF TGTGCCAGCAGTGAAGACGGACGACAGGGAAGGACAGATACGCAGTATTTT
TRBJ2-7 TRBV11-2 NA 13 NA CASSLGRPDEQYF TGTGCCAGCAGCTTAGGCAGGCCAGACGAGCAGTACTTC
TRBJ2-1 TRBV11-3 once 13 NA CASSLTVYNEQFF TGTGCCAGCAGCTTAACGGTATACAATGAGCAGTTCTTC
TRBJ2-3 TRBV13 NA 15 NA CASSPSTLGTDTQYF TGTGCCAGCAGCCCCTCCACACTAGGAACAGATACGCAGTATTTT
TRBJ2-5 TRBV4-3 NA 15 TRBD1 CASSQGDSLQETQYF TGCGCCAGCAGCCAAGGGGACAGTCTCCAAGAGACCCAGTACTTC
TRBJ1-2 TRBV7-2 NA 13 NA CASSLIQDSGYTF TGTGCCAGCAGCTTAATACAGGACTCTGGCTACACCTTC
TRBJ1-1 TRBV5-1 NA 13 TRBD1 CASSRTGVTEAFF TGCGCCAGTTCCCGGACAGGGGTGACTGAAGCTTTCTTT